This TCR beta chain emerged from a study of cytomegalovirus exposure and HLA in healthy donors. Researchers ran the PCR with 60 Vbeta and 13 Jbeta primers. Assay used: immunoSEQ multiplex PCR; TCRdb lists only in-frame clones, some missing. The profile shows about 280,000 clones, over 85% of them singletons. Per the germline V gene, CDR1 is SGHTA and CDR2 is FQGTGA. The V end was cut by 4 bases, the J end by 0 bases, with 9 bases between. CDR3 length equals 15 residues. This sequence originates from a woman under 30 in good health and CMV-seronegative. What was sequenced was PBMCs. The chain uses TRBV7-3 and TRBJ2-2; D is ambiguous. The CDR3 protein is CASSSDIANTGELFF. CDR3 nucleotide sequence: TGTGCCAGCAGCTCCGACATCGCGAACACCGGGGAGCTGTTTTTT.